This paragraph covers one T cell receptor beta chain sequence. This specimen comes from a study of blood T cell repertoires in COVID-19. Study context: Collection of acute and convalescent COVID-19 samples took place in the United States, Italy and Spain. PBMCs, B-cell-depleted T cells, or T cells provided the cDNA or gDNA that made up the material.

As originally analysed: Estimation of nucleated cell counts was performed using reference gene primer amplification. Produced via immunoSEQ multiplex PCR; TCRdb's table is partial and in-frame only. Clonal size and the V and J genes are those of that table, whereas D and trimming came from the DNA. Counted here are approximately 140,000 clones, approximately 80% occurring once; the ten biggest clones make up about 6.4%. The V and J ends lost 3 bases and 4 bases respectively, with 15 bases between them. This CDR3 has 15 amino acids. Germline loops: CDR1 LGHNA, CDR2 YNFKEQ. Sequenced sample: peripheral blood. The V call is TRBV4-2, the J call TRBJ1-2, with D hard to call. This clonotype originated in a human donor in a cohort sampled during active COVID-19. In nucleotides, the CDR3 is TGTGCCAGCAGCCAGCCCTCCCGCCAACTCTATGGCTACACCTTC. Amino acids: CASSQPSRQLYGYTF.